The 29 T cell receptor beta chains in this list originate from one sample, sequenced in a study of OX40 agonist ivuxolimab in advanced cancers. Some clones are missing from TCRdb's copy, which holds only in-frame ones; the method was immunoSEQ multiplex PCR. The table has tens of thousands of clones, roughly nine tenths seen once. The sequencing here drew on CD4+ or CD8+ T cells sorted from blood, taken in a trial of the OX40 agonist ivuxolimab. These receptors were taken from an adult with an advanced solid tumor such as melanoma, head and neck, liver or kidney cancer.

This chain joins TRBV28 and TRBJ1-5, with D maybe TRBD1 (5 bases). The germline CDR1 and CDR2 sequences are MDHEN and SYDVKM. There are 14 residues in the CDR3. V lost 0 bases and J lost 4, with 7 bases in between. The chain's CDR3 is CASSLWSGNQPQHF. DNA of the CDR3: TGTGCCAGCAGTTTATGGTCAGGGAATCAGCCCCAGCATTTT.

The gene calls are TRBV4-1 and TRBJ1-1; a weak D match, TRBD1 (5 bases). Per germline, CDR1 MGHRA and CDR2 YSYEKL. V gave up 0 bases and J gave up 5 bases, with 10 bases separating them. CDR3 length equals 14 residues. The CDR3 coding sequence is TGCGCCAGCAGCCAAGACCAGACAGAGACTGAAGCTTTCTTT. This codes for CASSQDQTETEAFF.

The genes are TRBV28 and TRBJ2-1, with TRBD2 identical over 13 bases. The CDR3 spans 14 residues. Germline V gene sequence: CDR1 MDHEN, CDR2 SYDVKM. J gave up 8 bases and V 4 bases, and 2 bases lay outside the gene matches. CDR3 in DNA: TGTGCCAGCAGTTGGACTAGCGGGAGAGATGAGCAGTTCTTC. This translates into CASSWTSGRDEQFF.

The chain couples TRBV29-1 to TRBJ2-7; 7 bases are shared with TRBD1. Looked up from germline, CDR1 is SQVTM and CDR2 is ANQGSEA. Germline trimming cut 7 bases from V and 4 bases from J; bases unmatched to any gene: 13. This CDR3 has 14 amino acids. CDR3 nucleotides: TGCAGCGCTAAGAGGGACAGCAAAATTTACGAGCAGTACTTC. Amino acid sequence: CSAKRDSKIYEQYF.

The rearrangement joins TRBV27 to TRBJ1-2, with a weak D call TRBD1 (6 bases). CDR3 size: 14 residues. The germline CDR1 and CDR2 sequences are MNHEY and SMNVEV (reference sequence). V was trimmed by 0 bases and J by 5 bases, leaving 10 bases between them. CDR3 in DNA: TGTGCCAGCAGTTTATCCACAGGGATGTATGGCTACACCTTC. Its translation: CASSLSTGMYGYTF.

The rearrangement joins TRBV28 to TRBJ2-7; 10 bases fit TRBD2. V lost 6 bases, J lost 2 bases, and 4 bases stayed unmatched. Germline CDR1 reads MDHEN; CDR2 reads SYDVKM. The CDR3 covers 14 residues. CDR3 DNA sequence: TGTGCCAGCAGCCTTAGCGGGAGGCCCTACGAGCAGTACTTC. It specifies CASSLSGRPYEQYF.

This chain links TRBV28 with TRBJ2-2; TRBD2 aligns across 12 bases. The V and J ends lost 3 bases and 4 bases, in that order; junction bases with no gene match: 9. This CDR3 is 18 amino acids long. CDR1 is MDHEN, CDR2 SYDVKM, per germline. The CDR3 nucleotides read TGTGCCAGCAGTTTGACTAGCGGGAGAAATGGGGTCACCGGGGAGCTGTTTTTT. Its translation: CASSLTSGRNGVTGELFF.

The chain combines TRBV5-1 with TRBJ1-1, with D perhaps TRBD1 (5 bases). The CDR3 spans 15 residues. CDR1 and CDR2 (germline): SGHRS, YFSETQ. Trimming took 2 bases from V and 0 from J, leaving 11 bases between them. CDR3 protein: CASSFYTGMNTEAFF. The DNA for the CDR3 is TGCGCCAGCAGCTTCTATACAGGAATGAACACTGAAGCTTTCTTT. Combining the CDR3 with reference TRBV5-1 and TRBJ1-1 gives the whole variable domain KAGVTQTPRYLIKTRGQQVTLSCSPISGHRSVSWYQQTPGQGLQFLFEYFSETQRNKGNFPGRFSGRQFSNSRSEMNVSTLELGDSALYLCASSFYTGMNTEAFFGQGTRLTVV.

The chain recombines TRBV27 with TRBJ2-4; D is possibly TRBD2 (6 bases). Germline-derived CDR1 and CDR2 are MNHEY and SMNVEV (reference sequence). With 2 bases removed from V and 1 base from J, the gap between germline ends came to 6 bases. The CDR3 is 14 amino acids. CDR3 DNA sequence: TGTGCCAGCAGTTTAGGGGGGGCCAAAAACATTCAGTACTTC. Its protein is CASSLGGAKNIQYF.

The chain has TRBV7-9 and TRBJ1-1; D perhaps matches TRBD1 (5 bases). The CDR3 is 17 residues long. The V and J ends lost 2 bases and 5 bases respectively, with 21 bases between them. CDR1 SEHNR and CDR2 FQNEAQ come from the germline V gene (reference sequence). Written as DNA, the CDR3 is TGTGCCAGCAGCTTAACGCAGGGACCTAGAGAATGGACTGAAGCTTTCTTT. It encodes CASSLTQGPREWTEAFF.

V and J are TRBV28 and TRBJ1-1; no clear D gene. Between the trimmed V and J ends, which lost 4 bases and 0 bases, there was a span of 9 bases. The germline gives CDR1 MDHEN, CDR2 SYDVKM. The CDR3 is 14 residues long. CDR3 nucleotides: TGTGCCAGCAGTTCAGCACTCATGAACACTGAAGCTTTCTTT. It specifies CASSSALMNTEAFF.

The chain is built from TRBV9 and TRBJ1-4, with TRBD1 matching 8 bases. V was clipped by 6 bases and J by 6 bases; unmatched bases: 7. Germline CDR1 SGDLS, CDR2 YYNGEE. The CDR3 spans 14 residues. The CDR3 bases are TGTGCCAGCACCAGGGGGCATGTTGATGAAAAACTGTTTTTT. It codes for CASTRGHVDEKLFF.

The chain links TRBV7-9 to TRBJ2-7; 7 bases match TRBD2. Germline CDR1 is SEHNR and CDR2 is FQNEAQ (reference sequence). J lost 2 bases, V lost 6 bases, and 4 bases had no gene match. This CDR3 is built from 13 residues. This chain's CDR3 is CASSSAGAYEQYF. CDR3 bases: TGTGCCAGCAGTTCGGCGGGGGCCTACGAGCAGTACTTC.

The CDR3: CASSLAVRGDTEAFF. The CDR3 DNA follows: TGTGCCAGCAGCTTGGCCGTGCGGGGGGACACTGAAGCTTTCTTT. The chain joins TRBV5-6 to TRBJ1-1, with D maybe TRBD1 (5 bases). Germline CDR1 SGHDT, CDR2 YYEEEE. The germline V and J ends were trimmed by 0 bases and 3 bases, with 12 bases remaining between them. The CDR3 spans 15 residues.

The chain has TRBV7-9 and TRBJ1-4; 9 bases are a match to TRBD1. The CDR3 has 13 residues. Germline V CDR1 and CDR2: SEHNR, FQNEAQ (reference sequence). The J segment lost 8 bases and the V segment lost 7 bases, leaving 5 bases of the junction unmatched. This CDR3 reads CASTGTGREKLFF. CDR3 DNA: TGTGCCAGCACCGGGACAGGGCGGGAAAAACTGTTTTTT.

The chain has TRBV27 and TRBJ2-7; 7 bases fit TRBD1. CDR1 MNHEY and CDR2 SMNVEV come from the germline V gene (reference sequence). V shed 5 bases and J 2 bases; nucleotides not matched to a gene: 6. This CDR3 contains 14 residues. The CDR3: CASSLRDRAYEQYF. CDR3 nucleotide sequence: TGTGCCAGCAGTCTCCGGGACAGAGCCTACGAGCAGTACTTC.

The rearrangement uses TRBV13 and TRBJ1-5; tentatively, D is TRBD1 (5 bases). Germline loops: CDR1 PRHDT, CDR2 FYEKMQ (reference sequence). The CDR3 sequence is 15 residues long. V lost 1 base to trimming and J lost 2 bases, with 9 bases between them. The CDR3 loop is CASSLAGSGNQPQHF. The CDR3 DNA follows: TGTGCCAGCAGCTTAGCAGGGTCGGGCAATCAGCCCCAGCATTTT. Looking up the rest from reference TRBV13 and TRBJ1-5 gives the full variable domain: AAGVIQSPRHLIKEKRETATLKCYPIPRHDTVYWYQQGPGQDPQFLISFYEKMQSDKGSIPDRFSAQQFSDYHSELNMSSLELGDSALYFCASSLAGSGNQPQHFGDGTRLSIL.

The genes are TRBV5-6 and TRBJ2-7; 8 positions match TRBD1. CDR3 length: 14 amino acids. Trimming at V came to 4 bases and at J to 4 bases, leaving 7 bases not matched to a gene. Germline CDR1 is SGHDT and CDR2 is YYEEEE. CDR3 sequence: CASSQRTGQYEQYF. In DNA, the CDR3 is TGTGCCAGCAGCCAGCGGACAGGGCAGTACGAGCAGTACTTC.

This chain joins TRBV29-1 and TRBJ1-2; no clear D gene. Germline V gives CDR1 SQVTM, CDR2 ANQGSEA. Trimming took off 0 bases at V and 7 bases at J, with 9 bases between the two ends. The CDR3 is 12 amino acids. The CDR3 DNA is TGCAGCGTTGAAGAAAGGTATCCTGGCTACACCTTC. Translation: CSVEERYPGYTF.

This chain links TRBV7-9 with TRBJ2-1; TRBD1 might be the D (5 bases). CDR1 and CDR2 from the germline V gene are SEHNR and FQNEAQ (reference sequence). The CDR3 is 15 residues long. V lost 5 bases and J lost 4, with 15 bases in between. The CDR3 protein is CASSQIPTAYNEQFF. The CDR3, as DNA: TGTGCCAGCAGCCAAATCCCGACAGCGTACAATGAGCAGTTCTTC.

The chain is built from TRBV30 and TRBJ2-7; 9 bases match TRBD2. CDR1 is GTSNPN and CDR2 is SVGIG in the germline V gene (reference sequence). J was trimmed by 5 bases and V by 4 bases; bases with no gene match: 6. The CDR3 is made up of 13 amino acids. In nucleotides, the CDR3 is TGTGCCTGGAACCTAGCGGGGTTCGACGAGCAGTACTTC. Its translation is CAWNLAGFDEQYF.

The J gene is TRBJ2-2, the V gene TRBV27, with D perhaps TRBD1 (5 bases). Germline CDR1 and CDR2: MNHEY and SMNVEV (reference sequence). The CDR3 runs to 18 residues. Trimming took 3 bases from V and 1 from J, leaving 18 bases between them. CDR3 loop: CASSFLPPRDRNTGELFF. CDR3 DNA: TGTGCCAGCAGTTTCCTCCCTCCCAGGGATCGGAACACCGGGGAGCTGTTTTTT.

The V gene is TRBV11-2, the J gene TRBJ2-2; TRBD1 might be the D (6 bases). This CDR3 comprises 13 residues. Between the trimmed V and J ends, which lost 6 bases and 6 bases, there was a span of 11 bases. Germline V gene data show CDR1 as SGHAT and CDR2 as FQNNGV. The CDR3, as DNA: TGTGCCAGCAGTCCAGGGGTGGCCGGGGAGCTGTTTTTT. Encoded protein: CASSPGVAGELFF. The full variable domain, its missing parts supplied by reference TRBV11-2 and TRBJ2-2, is EAGVAQSPRYKIIEKRQSVAFWCNPISGHATLYWYQQILGQGPKLLIQFQNNGVVDDSQLPKDRFSAERLKGVDSTLKIQPAKLEDSAVYLCASSPGVAGELFFGEGSRLTVL.

The rearrangement links TRBV30 to TRBJ2-2; TRBD1 is a possible D gene (5 bases). CDR3 length equals 13 residues. Trimming pared 2 bases from V and 6 bases from J, leaving 10 bases between. The germline V gene encodes CDR1 GTSNPN and CDR2 SVGIG (reference sequence). CDR3 nucleotides: TGTGCCTGGAGTTTTTGGGGCCCCGGGGAGCTGTTTTTT. It is translated as CAWSFWGPGELFF.

The chain joins TRBV7-9 to TRBJ1-4; D is undetermined. V was cut by 5 bases and J by 3 bases, with 13 bases left in between. From germline, CDR1 is SEHNR and CDR2 FQNEAQ (reference sequence). The length of the CDR3 is 15 residues. The CDR3 bases are TGTGCCAGCAGCCCTAGGGATGGTTCTAATGAAAAACTGTTTTTT. Translated, it gives CASSPRDGSNEKLFF.

The chain has TRBV27 and TRBJ2-5; 7 nucleotides line up with TRBD1. The trim removed 10 bases at V and 1 base at J, leaving 6 bases unmatched. The CDR3 contains 13 residues. Looked up from germline, CDR1 is MNHEY and CDR2 is SMNVEV (reference sequence). CDR3 nucleotide sequence: TGTGCCACCTCAACAGGGGCCCAAGAGACCCAGTACTTC. Its protein is CATSTGAQETQYF.

The chain combines TRBV13 with TRBJ2-1; 10 nucleotides line up with TRBD2. J lost 0 bases, V lost 4 bases, and 12 bases had no gene match. In germline, CDR1 is PRHDT, CDR2 FYEKMQ (reference sequence). This CDR3 has 19 amino acids. CDR3 sequence: CASSSDILAGGRSYNEQFF. CDR3 sequence (DNA): TGTGCCAGCAGCTCGGATATTTTAGCGGGAGGCCGCTCCTACAATGAGCAGTTCTTC.

This clone was observed a single time. The V gene is TRBV27, the J gene TRBJ2-7; the D gene is possibly TRBD1 (6 bases). The CDR3 is 18 amino acids. The V end lost 4 bases, the J end lost 3 bases, and 25 bases lay between the germline ends. CDR1 and CDR2 from the germline V gene are MNHEY and SMNVEV (reference sequence). The CDR3 reads CASSSPLISGQRIYEQYF. Here the CDR3 DNA reads TGTGCCAGCAGTTCTCCGCTTATCTCCGGACAGCGGATCTACGAGCAGTACTTC.

The chain combines TRBV18 with TRBJ1-1; D not resolved. Germline V gives CDR1 KGHSH, CDR2 LQKENI. The CDR3 sequence is 12 residues long. Trimming shortened V by 6 bases and J by 5 bases, and 10 bases separated the two germline ends. As DNA, the CDR3 is TGTGCCAGCTCGCCGTATGGGACTGAAGCTTTCTTT. Amino acids: CASSPYGTEAFF.